Included here is one T cell receptor beta chain sequence, with context. These data originate in a study of spatial heterogeneity in lung cancer. Overall study context: Sequence detection consistently recorded a greater number of beta-chain than alpha-chain sequences.

Documented time point: blood at routine non-recurrence follow-up after resection. From tumor, nontumor lung or frozen PBMC, whole RNA was taken unsorted for sequencing. Single TCR cDNA molecules each had their own unique molecular identifier. TCRdb re-analysed the 5' RACE reads in MiXCR, keeping a single row per CDR3 protein. The sample consists of about 120,000 distinct CDR3 sequences, more than 10% of them appearing once. The CDR3 spans 13 residues. Deletions cut 6 bases from V and 4 bases from J, with 12 bases between. Germline assignment: CDR1 MNHEY and CDR2 SMNVEV (reference sequence). The material was PBMCs, obtained at follow-up. This TCR was recovered from a male donor with early-stage non-small cell lung cancer. This chain links TRBV27 with TRBJ2-5; D is unresolved. The CDR3 reads CASRHPILETQYF. DNA of the CDR3: TGTGCCAGCAGACACCCGATCCTAGAGACCCAGTACTTC.